A selection of T cell receptor beta chains follows, all from one sample in a study of T cell responses to AZD1222 COVID-19 vaccine. Assay used: immunoSEQ multiplex PCR; TCRdb lists only in-frame clones, some missing. The sample lists around 150,000 clones, more than 75% seen once, with approximately 4.3% in the top ten. The sample was peripheral blood, taken 28 days after the second AZD1222 dose. The receptors here all came from an adult who received the AZD1222 COVID-19 vaccine. CDR3s include the opening cysteine and the closing phenylalanine or tryptophan. The D gene is left open where the match is weak. Clone sizes are given selectively: once, few, many, or a class where the clone is expanded.

. | . | TRBJ1-5 | TRBV7-2 | CASSPPGTSNQPQHF | TGTGCCAGCAGCCCTCCGGGTACGAGCAATCAGCCCCAGCATTTT
. | few | TRBJ2-1 | TRBV18 | CASSGGRNEQFF | TGTGCCAGCTCAGGGGGTCGAAATGAGCAGTTCTTC
TRBD1 | . | TRBJ1-5 | TRBV2 | CASSEGTGLRMGNQPQHF | TGTGCCAGCAGTGAAGGGACAGGCCTCCGGATGGGCAATCAGCCCCAGCATTTT
. | . | TRBJ1-2 | TRBV10-3 | CAISEGRGYGYTF | TGTGCCATCAGTGAAGGGCGAGGCTATGGCTACACCTTC
TRBD1 | . | TRBJ2-7 | TRBV11-2 | CASSLGGTGTGPGEQYF | TGTGCCAGCAGCTTAGGAGGTACGGGGACAGGCCCAGGGGAGCAGTACTTC
TRBD1 | . | TRBJ1-3 | TRBV29-1 | CSGRDTGQGDTIYF | TGCAGCGGGAGGGACACTGGACAGGGTGACACCATATATTTT
TRBD2 | . | TRBJ2-3 | TRBV7-2 | CASSSLGSGGITSTDTQYF | TGTGCCAGCAGCTCTCTAGGTAGCGGGGGAATAACTAGCACAGATACGCAGTATTTT
. | . | TRBJ1-2 | TRBV29-1 | CSVGWGADGYTF | TGCAGCGTGGGCTGGGGAGCGGATGGCTACACCTTC
. | . | TRBJ1-1 | TRBV15 | CATSSTGEGGLGTEAFF | TGTGCCACCAGCTCCACCGGGGAGGGGGGGCTGGGCACTGAAGCTTTCTTT
. | . | TRBJ1-2 | TRBV6-1 | CASSEAGGTNYGYTF | TGTGCCAGCAGTGAAGCTGGGGGGACCAACTATGGCTACACCTTC
. | . | TRBJ1-2 | TRBV7-9 | CASSFLTGYGYTF | TGTGCCAGCAGCTTCCTGACAGGCTATGGCTACACCTTC
. | . | TRBJ2-2 | TRBV4-1 | CASSQERAATGELFF | TGCGCCAGCAGCCAAGAGCGGGCTGCCACCGGGGAGCTGTTTTTT
TRBD1 | . | TRBJ2-7 | TRBV7-2 | CASSFQPGGQYEQYF | TGTGCCAGCAGCTTTCAGCCAGGGGGCCAGTACGAGCAGTACTTC
TRBD1 | . | TRBJ1-2 | TRBV6-1 | CASSDGRQGIWGYTF | TGTGCCAGCAGTGATGGGCGACAGGGTATTTGGGGCTACACCTTC
. | . | TRBJ2-7 | TRBV10-3 | CAISVISRQQSSYEQYF | TGTGCCATCAGTGTGATTAGTCGGCAGCAAAGCTCCTACGAGCAGTACTTC
. | . | TRBJ1-2 | TRBV4-1 | CASSLATANYGYTF | TGCGCCAGCAGTCTGGCAACAGCTAACTATGGCTACACCTTC
. | . | TRBJ2-7 | TRBV27 | CASSLQGGYEQYF | TGTGCCAGCAGTTTACAGGGGGGTTACGAGCAGTACTTC
. | . | TRBJ1-3 | TRBV29-1 | CSVEFGSGNTIYF | TGCAGCGTTGAATTCGGCTCTGGAAACACCATATATTTT
. | few | TRBJ1-5 | TRBV27 | CASSSNPGRQPQHF | TGTGCCAGCAGTTCCAACCCAGGGCGGCAGCCCCAGCATTTT
. | . | TRBJ1-1 | TRBV2 | CASKGLMGSVPNTEAFF | TGTGCCAGCAAGGGGTTAATGGGGAGCGTCCCGAACACTGAAGCTTTCTTT